Shown below are 19 T cell receptor beta chains from a single sample sequenced in a study of Ad26.COV2.S vaccination and SARS-CoV-2 variants. Clones were read by immunoSEQ multiplex PCR, and TCRdb kept only the in-frame ones, dropping some. The top ten hold more than 10% of the sample, which has about 430,000 clones, 90% seen once. Noted treatment: about 20 received Ad26.COV2.S at low or high dose, single or two shots; several received placebo; per-sample allocation not given. Day 63 following the first vaccine or placebo injection was when the samples were taken. Specimen: peripheral blood, collected in a trial of Ad26.COV2.S vaccine versus placebo. The source is a person between 18 and 65 years old who received the Ad26.COV2.S COVID-19 vaccine or a placebo.

V gene TRBV10-3 combines with J gene TRBJ2-3; D remains ambiguous. Trimming took off 7 bases at V and 0 bases at J, with 11 bases between the two ends. The germline V gene encodes CDR1 ENHRY and CDR2 SYGVKD. This CDR3 contains 14 residues. The CDR3: CAITQSDSTDTQYF. The CDR3 bases are TGTGCCATCACCCAATCGGACAGCACAGATACGCAGTATTTT.

The chain carries TRBV3-1 (or the pseudogene TRBV3-2) and TRBJ2-1, with D perhaps given as TRBD1 or TRBD2 (5 bases each). This CDR3 is built from 15 residues. Germline V gene lookup returns CDR1 LGHDT and CDR2 YNNKEL (reference sequence). Trimming removed 0 bases at V and 6 bases at J, with 12 bases between. In DNA, the CDR3 is TGTGCCAGCAGCCAAGATCGCGAAGGGACCAATGAGCAGTTCTTC. Its protein is CASSQDREGTNEQFF.

The chain couples TRBV5-4 to TRBJ2-1; 14 nucleotides agree with TRBD2. The CDR3 loop spans 15 amino acids. J gave up 8 bases and V 4 bases, and 5 bases lay outside the gene matches. Germline values: CDR1 SGHNT, CDR2 YYREEE (reference sequence). CDR3 coding DNA: TGTGCCAGCAGCAGGGGGACTAGCGGGAGCGATGAGCAGTTCTTC. Its protein is CASSRGTSGSDEQFF.

The rearrangement links TRBV12-3 or TRBV12-4 to TRBJ2-7, with TRBD2 as a possible D gene (6 bases). V was trimmed by 7 bases and J by 6 bases, leaving 13 bases between them. The CDR3 has 12 amino acids. DNA of the CDR3: TGTGCCAGCACCCTACTAGCAGGCGAGCAGTACTTC. Translated, it gives CASTLLAGEQYF.

V and J are TRBV5-1 and TRBJ1-5; possibly TRBD1 for D (6 bases). Germline CDR1 and CDR2: SGHRS and YFSETQ. Trimming removed 0 bases from V and 1 base from J, with 8 bases in between. The length of the CDR3 is 15 residues. The CDR3 reads CASSLDGQSNQPQHF. Written as DNA, the CDR3 is TGCGCCAGCAGCTTGGATGGACAGAGCAATCAGCCCCAGCATTTT.

This chain links TRBV5-1 with TRBJ2-2, with 11 bases matching TRBD2. CDR1 and CDR2 from the germline V gene are SGHRS and YFSETQ. J gave up 3 bases and V 6 bases, and 10 bases lay outside the gene matches. There are 17 residues in the CDR3. The CDR3 DNA is TGCGCCAGCACCTTTCGCCCGGGACTAGCGGACACCGGGGAGCTGTTTTTT. Protein: CASTFRPGLADTGELFF.

This chain joins TRBV12-3 or TRBV12-4 and TRBJ1-2; D gene unclear. The V end was cut by 9 bases, the J end by 0 bases, with 5 bases between. The CDR3 has 11 amino acids. The DNA of the CDR3 is TGTGCCAGTAGTCCTAACTATGGCTACACCTTC. Its translation: CASSPNYGYTF.

The V gene is TRBV2, the J gene TRBJ2-1, with a possible D match to TRBD2 (5 bases). The length of the CDR3 is 14 residues. Germline CDR1 is SNHLY and CDR2 is FYNNEI. The V and J ends lost 7 bases and 2 bases respectively, with 12 bases between them. The CDR3 here is CASNLDYAYNEQFF. The CDR3 bases are TGTGCCAGCAACCTCGACTACGCCTACAATGAGCAGTTCTTC.

CDR3 loop: CASSSGTSRYEQYF. The CDR3 nucleotides are TGCGCCAGCAGCTCCGGGACTAGCAGATACGAGCAGTACTTC. The chain is built from TRBV5-1 and TRBJ2-7, with TRBD2 matching over 9 bases. Trimming at V came to 3 bases and at J to 4 bases, leaving 5 bases not matched to a gene. This CDR3 is built from 14 residues. Germline CDR1 is SGHRS and CDR2 is YFSETQ.

V gene TRBV2 combines with J gene TRBJ2-7; 9 bases match TRBD1. The germline V gene has CDR1 SNHLY and CDR2 FYNNEI. J gave up 3 bases and V 5 bases, and 8 bases lay outside the gene matches. The CDR3 is made up of 15 amino acids. CDR3 nucleotides: TGTGCCAGCAGTAACCGGGACAGGGTGATCTACGAGCAGTACTTC. Translation: CASSNRDRVIYEQYF.

The chain combines TRBV7-2 with TRBJ2-3, with 7 bases matching TRBD2. CDR1 is SGHTA and CDR2 is FQGNSA in the germline V gene. V was pared by 2 bases and J by 2 bases, with 4 bases of the junction left unmatched. The CDR3 has 15 amino acids. The CDR3 DNA follows: TGTGCCAGCAGCTTATCGAGCGGGAACACAGATACGCAGTATTTT. Its protein is CASSLSSGNTDTQYF.

The chain uses TRBV6-5 and TRBJ1-3; tentative D call: TRBD1 (5 bases). Germline CDR1 reads MNHEY; CDR2 reads SVGAGI. The CDR3 loop spans 14 amino acids. V was trimmed by 6 bases and J by 0 bases, leaving 9 bases between them. CDR3 nucleotide sequence: TGTGCCAGCAGACCCGACAGCTCTGGAAACACCATATATTTT. Translated: CASRPDSSGNTIYF.

This rearrangement joins TRBV9 to TRBJ1-6; unclear D gene. Looked up from germline, CDR1 is SGDLS and CDR2 is YYNGEE. The V end lost 0 bases, the J end lost 3 bases, and 7 bases lay between the germline ends. The CDR3 sequence is 15 residues long. The DNA for the CDR3 is TGTGCCAGCAGCGTAGGGGAAATCTATAATTCACCCCTCCACTTT. Residues: CASSVGEIYNSPLHF.

Of note for this clone: This specimen includes other DNA sequences encoding the same CDR3. This chain connects TRBV5-1 to TRBJ2-5; D is perhaps TRBD1 or TRBD2 (6 bases each). Trimming took 0 bases from V and 2 from J, leaving 8 bases between them. The CDR3 covers 14 residues. Germline V CDR1 and CDR2: SGHRS, YFSETQ. The CDR3 reads CASSLVGGQETQYF. The CDR3 nucleotides are TGCGCCAGCAGCTTGGTAGGGGGGCAAGAGACCCAGTACTTC.

The chain has TRBV7-2 and TRBJ1-2; D remains ambiguous. The CDR3 spans 12 residues. Germline-derived CDR1 and CDR2 are SGHTA and FQGNSA. Trimming cost V 5 bases and J 6 bases, with 10 bases left between them. The CDR3 here is CASSQWTDGYTF. For the CDR3, the DNA is TGTGCCAGCAGCCAATGGACGGATGGCTACACCTTC.

The chain recombines TRBV7-9 with TRBJ2-7, with TRBD2 matching over 12 bases. Trimming at V came to 4 bases and at J to 0 bases, leaving 4 bases not matched to a gene. CDR3 length equals 16 residues. Germline CDR1 and CDR2: SEHNR and FQNEAQ (reference sequence). Written as DNA, the CDR3 is TGTGCCAGCAGCTCCCTAGCGGGAGGGGTCTCCTACGAGCAGTACTTC. It encodes CASSSLAGGVSYEQYF.

This chain joins TRBV6-2 or TRBV6-3 and TRBJ1-2, with 9 nucleotides matching TRBD1. J was trimmed by 8 bases and V by 5 bases; bases with no gene match: 6. The CDR3 runs 13 residues. Germline V gene lookup returns CDR1 MNHEY and CDR2 SVGEGT. For the CDR3, the DNA is TGTGCCAGCAGTCCCGGGACAGGGAGAGGCTACACCTTC. Its protein product is CASSPGTGRGYTF.

The chain is built from TRBV25-1 and TRBJ2-1; 9 bases are a match to TRBD1. The CDR3 loop spans 14 amino acids. J gave up 5 bases and V 7 bases, and 6 bases lay outside the gene matches. Germline loops: CDR1 MGHDK, CDR2 SYGVNS. The CDR3 protein is CASNQRTGDNEQFF. CDR3 DNA: TGTGCCAGCAACCAAAGGACAGGGGACAATGAGCAGTTCTTC.

CDR3 protein: CSVEEPTGELFF. The CDR3 DNA is TGCAGCGTTGAAGAACCCACCGGGGAGCTGTTTTTT. V and J are TRBV29-1 and TRBJ2-2; D gene uncertain. V lost 0 bases and J lost 4, with 3 bases in between. The CDR3 length is 12 residues. From germline, CDR1 is SQVTM and CDR2 ANQGSEA.